This T cell receptor (beta chain) was identified during a study of blood T cell repertoires in COVID-19. Overall study: The United States, Italy and Spain supplied acute and convalescent COVID-19 samples.

The repertoire was sequenced with immunoSEQ multiplex PCR; TCRdb's copy has only in-frame clones and lacks some. The sample includes more than 120,000 clones, more than 75% of them seen just once. V lost 6 bases and J lost 4; bases outside the gene matches: 5. The CDR3 contains 13 residues. The germline V gene encodes CDR1 MNHEY and CDR2 SVGAGI. The genes are TRBV6-5 and TRBJ1-2; 7 nucleotides agree with TRBD1. This clonotype was sampled from a human donor in a cohort sampled during active COVID-19. Sequenced: peripheral blood. The CDR3 protein is CASRATGFYGYTF. In DNA form, the CDR3 reads TGTGCCAGCAGGGCGACAGGGTTCTATGGCTACACCTTC.